The clone carrying this TCR beta chain has only a few counts. The sample comes from a study of shared clonotypes between healthy human individuals. This table comes from immunoSEQ multiplex PCR, and its TCRdb copy is limited to in-frame clones, with some not included. The repertoire holds 850,000 to 1,200,000 clones, around four fifths seen once, with approximately 1.3% in the top ten. The CDR3 extends over 14 amino acids. The germline V and J ends were trimmed by 3 bases and 3 bases, with 11 bases remaining between them. In germline, CDR1 is MDHEN, CDR2 SYDVKM. Everyone who donated was a Caucasian adult who lived in Nashville, Tennessee.

The sequenced sample was memory CD4+ T cells sorted from blood. As for subset: CD45RA-negative fraction. The chain uses TRBV28 and TRBJ1-2, with D possibly TRBD1 on 6 matching bases. This clonotype was obtained from a man in his late teens or twenties in good health. The chain's CDR3 is CASSFGGGDYGYTF. CDR3 DNA sequence: TGTGCCAGCAGTTTCGGAGGGGGAGACTATGGCTACACCTTC.